This T cell receptor (beta chain) derives from a study of cytomegalovirus exposure and HLA in healthy donors (dated by TCRdb to about 2017). As for the study more broadly: In an earlier analysis of 587 of the donors, around 300 Gb of sequence data and just under 120 million unique TCR beta sequences from about 190 million T cells were reported. The number of donors typed differed by locus, with 629-630 for A, B, C, DRB1 and DQB1, roughly 550 for DQA1, about 610 for DPA1, and around 430 for DPB1. Both class I and class II loci were covered by HLA typing, at four-digit resolution. Of the roughly 400 genotyped donors, less than 90% were placed in the genetic ancestry cluster associated with self-reported Caucasian donors. The study aimed to test whether signatures of past pathogen exposure could be identified by cataloging public T cell receptors. An earlier analysis of some 500 of the donors used high-throughput TCR beta sequencing to judge whether each TCR beta V gene segment behaved as functional or pseudogenic. An early release that covered about 600 HLA-typed donors contained about 300 gigabases of sequencing data and roughly 84 million unique TCR sequences. Donor age, sex, ethnicity and CMV serostatus were collected together with the repertoire data. A later genetic analysis used genome-wide SNP genotypes for about 55% of the 666 donors, treating that subset as a discovery cohort. Besides the first cohort of 500 to 700 subjects, a separate validation cohort made up of 95 to 150 different subjects was used. Among 398 genotyped donors of the cohort, an average of approximately 240,000 unique TCR beta nucleotide sequences was sequenced per donor, of which 15% to 20% were non-productive. The T cell repertoires of 670 or so subjects were profiled by immunosequencing and related to cytomegalovirus serostatus. To study patterns of TCR occurrence, a later analysis re-analyzed previously published TCR beta repertoires from 650 to 750 donors and added high-resolution HLA genotyping. Roughly five DR-DQ haplotypes were handled as single units for association and clustering because linkage in the cohort was strong. Rather than using new phenotypic data, the later analysis identified candidate immune exposures from TCR beta sequences and from how often those sequences occurred across donors. High-throughput TCR immunosequencing, statistical association of individual TCRs with disease status, and machine learning were combined to predict cytomegalovirus infection status. Every repertoire in the discovery cohort had been generated on one and the same sequencing platform. On the study overall, not on this receptor specifically: Correlated functional status among segregating V segments might reflect linkage disequilibrium, but an unknown experimental factor could not be ruled out. The study gave a list of about 150 TCR beta chains associated with cytomegalovirus. In this cohort, only TCR beta chains were sequenced, and detectable features were limited by the absence of alpha or paired-chain data. Most TCR sequences were seen in very few donors, while some public TCRs were found in many individuals. The authors suggested that the approach could potentially be extended to other disease states and immunological phenotypes. Cytomegalovirus status was reported to be diagnosed by the classifier with high specificity and sensitivity in both the original and validation cohorts. Because some donors lacked HLA typing at each locus, the association tests relied only on the typed subset. For the cohort, immune exposure information was limited to CMV serostatus. Broadly in line with IMGT annotations, most TCR beta V segments showed up in productive rearrangements about 87% or about 30% of the time in an earlier analysis of under 700 of the donors. The sequencing pipeline was judged likely to have produced a cluster of highly shared sequence variants as a technical artifact. According to a later analysis, most CMV-associated TCR beta chains appeared to be HLA-restricted, and the HLA associations seemed to be driven largely by CMV exposure. A later analysis found that HLA-associated TCR beta chains were more clonally expanded and had lower generation probabilities than equally common non-associated chains. In vitro tests confirmed that a few of the cytomegalovirus-associated TCR beta chains recognize cytomegalovirus antigens. A further reported finding was that TCR beta sequences accurately predicted the HLA-A and HLA-B alleles for most subjects in the first cohort. Roughly uniform sequencing depth across donors was assumed in presence/absence analyses, although this assumption may not hold. Specific HLA alleles were associated with some 15,000 TCR beta sequences at a false discovery rate of 0.05 in a later analysis. Compared with the 666-donor mean, donors in an Asian-associated ancestry cluster had fewer N-insertions in productive TCRs, according to a later genetic analysis. Some IMGT-functional V segments, including TRBV6-2 and TRBV6-3, could not be distinguished by the 87-base-pair reads and were therefore excluded. In a later analysis, the rate of TCR association differed among HLA loci, with DRB1 alleles having the most associated TCRs and HLA-C alleles having the fewest. Seventeen rarely observed V segments, including chromosome 9 orphons, were excluded from the earlier analysis of several hundred of the donors because counts were too low. In a later genetic analysis, a missense DCLRE1C variant was associated with V-gene and J-gene trimming of TCR beta chains, and the association was replicated in an independent cohort. When HLA alleles, especially DR and DQ, strongly co-occurred, attributing TCR associations to individual alleles was difficult. A later analysis reported that several top co-occurrence clusters appeared linked to parvovirus B19, influenza, CMV and Epstein-Barr virus.

The cohort was made up of about 670 healthy bone marrow donors. At the time of sampling, all cohort members were nominally healthy, though unrecorded immune exposures were likely present. The donor was CMV seropositive and belonged to the group of about 290 seropositive cohort members. A peripheral blood sample was provided by each donor, and peripheral blood mononuclear cells were used for TCR beta sequencing. Genomic DNA extraction from the blood cell samples was performed with the Qiagen DNeasy Blood Extraction Kit. Libraries came from the immunoSEQ multiplex PCR assay. For the multiplex PCR, a mixture combining 60 forward primers for TCR Vbeta segments and 13 reverse primers for TCR Jbeta segments was used. The CDR3 region of rearranged TCR beta genes was amplified from genomic DNA with a multiplex PCR assay. On the Illumina HiSeq System, the amplified TCR beta libraries were sequenced as 87-base-pair reads. Per the source publication's procedure: A later analysis counted 75 million to 100 million unique TCR beta chains across the 666 repertoires, and some 11 million of these chains were shared by at least two donors. A nearest-neighbor algorithm error-corrected the raw reads and collapsed the reads into unique sequences, merging closely related sequences to remove PCR and sequencing errors. Alignment of CDR3 sequences to IMGT reference sequences was used to assign V, D and J gene segments. For a sequence to be retained, a match of at least six nucleotides to both a V gene segment and a J gene segment was required. A rearrangement was called productive if the CDR3 had no stop codons and remained in frame with V and J, and every other rearrangement was called non-productive. CDR3 was defined by IMGT convention, running from the second conserved V-encoded cysteine to the conserved J-encoded phenylalanine. The earlier analysis of 587 of the donors excluded sequences that lacked an unambiguous match to a single V gene segment. An earlier analysis of a few hundred of the donors classified V segments as functional when productive rearrangements were above 56.7% and as segregating when the standard deviation between donors was above 5%. To diagnose cytomegalovirus status from the catalog of TCR beta chain sequences, a statistical classification framework was built. In a later analysis, TCR nucleotide sequences were compared against IMGT/GENE-DB human TR gene sequences so that V and J genes could be assigned. A later analysis assigned CDR3 sequences and most-parsimonious VDJ recombination scenarios with the TCRdist pipeline. In a later analysis, each TCR beta chain was defined by its CDR3 amino acid sequence together with its V-gene family, and reads without a unique V-gene family were excluded. In a later analysis, some 600 highly shared, low-generation-probability nucleotide sequences were removed to address suspected cross-contamination and a sequencing artifact. For each public chain, a later analysis derived a clonal expansion index from normalized ranks of inferred template counts within each repertoire. In a later analysis, generation probabilities were computed with a VDJ recombination model fitted to out-of-frame rearrangements, and the resulting probabilities were checked against IGoR. Hypergeometric tests were used in a later analysis to score TCR-TCR, TCR-HLA and TCR-CMV co-occurrence, with a repertoire-size bias correction applied to the TCR pairs. A later analysis estimated false discovery rates by permuting HLA or CMV assignments 20 times. In a later analysis, co-occurring TCRs were grouped using DBSCAN, and TCRdist sequence similarity was added for clustering within HLA-allele-positive subsets. For co-occurrence clustering, repertoires with fewer than 30,000 or more than 120,000 public chains were excluded, along with four to six repertoires with anomalous nucleotide sharing. In its TCRdb copy, this immuneACCESS table keeps in-frame sequences only and misses some clones. Where compared with another copy, unresolved V genes explain less than half of these, and the others have no known cause. V and J calls and clone size follow that table, whereas D and trimming were derived from the DNA. A total of approximately 150,000 clones appear in this sample, about 80% of them only once. The leading ten clones occupy about 2.5% of the sample.

V is cut back by 6 bases and J by 4 bases, with 21 bases in the junction unmatched. The germline V gene sets CDR1 to SGHDT and CDR2 to YYEEEE. From the cysteine up to the phenylalanine, the CDR3 has a length of 19 residues. Only CDR3 DNA is held: 57 bases, read in frame from base 1. Note on this clone: What antigen it recognizes has not been identified. Base-call qualities are not available, and no considerably larger clone is one nucleotide away.

The sequence was collected from a woman aged 18-29 years in good health and CMV-seropositive. What was sequenced was PBMCs. The sequence joins TRBV5-6 to TRBJ1-2, and 10 junctional nucleotides match TRBD1. The CDR3 in this case is CASTSLNRDRGEEIYGYTF. The DNA sequence is given as TGTGCCAGCACCTCATTGAACCGGGACAGGGGCGAGGAGATCTATGGCTACACCTTC.